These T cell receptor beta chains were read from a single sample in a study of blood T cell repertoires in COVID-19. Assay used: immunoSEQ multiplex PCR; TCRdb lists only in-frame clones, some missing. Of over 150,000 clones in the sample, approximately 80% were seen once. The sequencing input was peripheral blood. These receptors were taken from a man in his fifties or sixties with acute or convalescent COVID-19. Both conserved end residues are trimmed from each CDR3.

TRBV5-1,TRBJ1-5,ASSKGAGHQPQH
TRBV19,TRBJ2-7,ASSTLTGDKQY
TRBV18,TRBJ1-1,ASSPTGLDTEAF
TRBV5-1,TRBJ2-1,ASTPRPQRDSFHEQF
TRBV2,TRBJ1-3,ASSGGLSGNTIY
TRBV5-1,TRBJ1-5,ASSVSGQNQPQH
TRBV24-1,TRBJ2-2,ATLDRENTGELF
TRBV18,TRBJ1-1,ASSPGNTEAF
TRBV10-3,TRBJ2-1,AMAGNADEQF
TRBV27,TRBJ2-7,ASSLMGPYEQY
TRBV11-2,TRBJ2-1,ASSLDTSTNEQF
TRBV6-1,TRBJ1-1,ASSEQGGITEAF
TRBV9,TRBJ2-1,ASSVGGAGASYNEQF
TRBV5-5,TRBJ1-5,ASSLGQSDRPQH
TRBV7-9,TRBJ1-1,ASSSGGQNTEAF
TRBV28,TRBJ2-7,ASSFPGQRAYEQY
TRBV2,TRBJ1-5,ASSGEGGNQPQH
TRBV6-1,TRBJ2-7,ASSEPGQGVSYPYEQY
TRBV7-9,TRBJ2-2,ASRPRQGTGELF
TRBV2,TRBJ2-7,ASSIQGYEQY
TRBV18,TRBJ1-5,ASSRADLNQPQH
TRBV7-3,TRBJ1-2,ASSPGQHYGYT
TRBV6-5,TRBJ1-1,ASSYSESPDTEAF
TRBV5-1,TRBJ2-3,ASSLEGGGASDTQY
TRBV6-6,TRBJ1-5,ASGTGGFQPQH
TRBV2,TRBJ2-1,ASSESVHNEQF
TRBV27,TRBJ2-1,ASSLSSGTGWNNEQF
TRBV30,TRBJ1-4,AWNGQRLNEKLF
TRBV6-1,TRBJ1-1,ASSEGTTEAF
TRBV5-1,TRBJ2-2,ASSTPDRGTGELF
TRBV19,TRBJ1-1,ASSSSWQENTEAF
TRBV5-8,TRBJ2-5,ASSSSLVQETQY
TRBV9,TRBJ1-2,ASSVPGADGYT
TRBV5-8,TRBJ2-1,ASSPRTESYNEQF
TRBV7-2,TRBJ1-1,ASSPSGLNTEAF
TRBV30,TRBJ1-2,AWSVQGWGYT
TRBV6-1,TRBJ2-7,ASTPLGTSRSEQY
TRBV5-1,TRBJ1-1,ASSPRGDTGRAEAF
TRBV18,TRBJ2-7,ASSRPGQGSNEQY
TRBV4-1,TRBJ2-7,ASSQVGSGIYEQY
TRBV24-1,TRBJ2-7,ATSDDGTGEGYEQY
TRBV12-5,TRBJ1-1,ASGLVQGEGTEAF
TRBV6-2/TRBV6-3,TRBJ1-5,ASSYGQFNQPQH